The 28 T cell receptor beta chains in this list originate from one sample, sequenced in a study of cytomegalovirus exposure and HLA in healthy donors. Primers for the PCR totalled 60 Vbeta and 13 Jbeta. Assay used: immunoSEQ multiplex PCR; TCRdb lists only in-frame clones, some missing. The sample carries tens of thousands of clones, nearly 70% recorded once. The sample consisted of PBMCs. These receptor sequences come from a man younger than 40 in good health and CMV-seronegative.

V and J are TRBV4-1 and TRBJ1-2, with TRBD1 identical over 8 bases. This CDR3 contains 20 residues. V lost 1 base and J lost 4; bases outside the gene matches: 20. Germline V CDR1 and CDR2: MGHRA, YSYEKL. CDR3: CASSQVRLTGQGSRTYGYTF. CDR3 DNA sequence: TGCGCCAGCAGCCAAGTTAGGCTGACAGGACAGGGATCGCGTACCTATGGCTACACCTTC.

V and J are TRBV5-8 and TRBJ1-4; possible D gene TRBD1, 6 bases. Deletions cut 0 bases from V and 8 bases from J, with 14 bases between. The CDR3 spans 15 residues. CDR1 and CDR2 (germline): SGHTS, YDEGEE. CDR3 sequence reads: CASSLGKKGGEKLFF. CDR3 DNA sequence: TGTGCCAGCAGCTTGGGGAAGAAGGGGGGGGAAAAACTGTTTTTT.

This clone showed up just once. This sequence joins TRBV4-1 and TRBJ1-4; TRBD1 aligns across 7 bases. Trimming cost V 4 bases and J 2 bases; bases outside gene matches: 7. Germline loops: CDR1 MGHRA, CDR2 YSYEKL. The CDR3 covers 16 residues. The CDR3 region is CASSLFLTGTNEKLFF. The CDR3 DNA is TGCGCCAGCAGCCTTTTCCTGACAGGGACTAATGAAAAACTGTTTTTT.

This chain links TRBV15 with TRBJ2-7; D call uncertain. Germline values: CDR1 LNHNV, CDR2 YYDKDF (reference sequence). The CDR3 sequence is 12 residues long. V was shortened by 5 bases and J by 4 bases, with 9 bases between the two germline ends. The CDR3 spells CATSGNSYEQYF. The CDR3 nucleotides are TGTGCCACCAGCGGAAACAGTTACGAGCAGTACTTC.

The V call is TRBV2, the J call TRBJ1-6; TRBD1 matches 8 bases. Germline CDR1 and CDR2: SNHLY and FYNNEI. Losses at the gene ends were 6 bases for V and 7 bases for J; bases not matched to a gene: 11. CDR3 length: 16 amino acids. CDR3 region: CASRGRDRTLNSPLHF. For the CDR3, the DNA is TGTGCCAGCAGGGGGAGGGACAGGACATTGAATTCACCCCTCCACTTT.

This clone was detected once. The V call is TRBV10-2, the J call TRBJ2-3, with D hard to call. Looked up from germline, CDR1 is WSHSY and CDR2 is SAAADI. Trimming shortened V by 4 bases and J by 2 bases, and 13 bases separated the two germline ends. The CDR3 is 15 amino acids. CDR3 loop: CASSVPPEATDTQYF. As DNA, the CDR3 is TGCGCCAGCAGTGTCCCCCCCGAAGCCACAGATACGCAGTATTTT.

The chain links TRBV11-2 to TRBJ2-1; TRBD2 aligns across 9 bases. Germline V gene sequence: CDR1 SGHAT, CDR2 FQNNGV. The CDR3 sequence is 14 residues long. V dropped 5 bases and J dropped 4; count of bases not matched to a gene: 3. The CDR3 protein is CASSRLAVYNEQFF. Written as DNA, the CDR3 is TGTGCCAGCAGCCGACTAGCGGTATACAATGAGCAGTTCTTC.

A word on this clone: The sample has other DNA sequences that encode this CDR3 too. J is TRBJ1-5 and V is TRBV18; 8 bases line up with TRBD1. The trim removed 6 bases at V and 5 bases at J, leaving 6 bases unmatched. CDR1 KGHSH and CDR2 LQKENI come from the germline V gene. This CDR3 region has 14 residues. The CDR3 region is CASSPGQGDQPQHF. The CDR3 DNA follows: TGTGCCAGCTCCCCAGGACAGGGAGATCAGCCCCAGCATTTT.

The chain links TRBV9 to TRBJ2-1; 11 bases line up with TRBD2. V shed 4 bases, J shed 6 bases, and the junction held 6 bases outside the gene matches. Germline CDR1 is SGDLS and CDR2 is YYNGEE. The CDR3 loop spans 15 amino acids. The CDR3 region has the DNA TGTGCCAGCAGCCGAACTAGCGGGGGCGGCAATGAGCAGTTCTTC. It yields the protein CASSRTSGGGNEQFF. The complete variable domain, with remaining parts taken from reference TRBV9 and TRBJ2-1, reads DSGVTQTPKHLITATGQRVTLRCSPRSGDLSVYWYQQSLDQGLQFLIQYYNGEERAKGNILERFSAQQFPDLHSELNLSSLELGDSALYFCASSRTSGGGNEQFFGPGTRLTVL.

This chain uses TRBV28 with TRBJ1-2; D is undetermined. CDR3 length equals 12 residues. Germline CDR1 reads MDHEN; CDR2 reads SYDVKM. Trimming removed 2 bases from V and 8 bases from J, with 9 bases in between. The CDR3 coding sequence is TGTGCCAGCAGTTTAAAACTATGGGGCTACACCTTC. Protein sequence: CASSLKLWGYTF.

The gene calls are TRBV6-5 and TRBJ2-1; 12 bases map to TRBD1. J gave up 9 bases and V 0 bases, and 6 bases lay outside the gene matches. Germline V gene sequence: CDR1 MNHEY, CDR2 SVGAGI. The CDR3 has 16 amino acids. This CDR3 reads CASSYSWGQGAPEQFF. Here the CDR3 DNA reads TGTGCCAGCAGTTACTCTTGGGGACAGGGGGCGCCTGAGCAGTTCTTC.

The CDR3 region is CATSGKGASSGNTIYF. The CDR3 DNA is TGTGCCACCAGCGGTAAGGGGGCGAGCTCTGGAAACACCATATATTTT. The gene calls are TRBV15 and TRBJ1-3; 7 bases line up with TRBD1. This CDR3 region has 16 residues. In germline, CDR1 is LNHNV, CDR2 YYDKDF (reference sequence). V shed 5 bases, J shed 0 bases, and the junction held 7 bases outside the gene matches.

This sequence joins TRBV5-4 and TRBJ2-2; D possibly corresponds to TRBD1 (5 bases). The V and J ends lost 4 bases and 6 bases respectively, with 16 bases between them. CDR1 SGHNT and CDR2 YYREEE come from the germline V gene (reference sequence). This CDR3 comprises 15 residues. CDR3 region: CASSRGQGWAGELFF. CDR3 DNA sequence: TGTGCCAGCAGCAGGGGCCAGGGTTGGGCCGGGGAGCTGTTTTTT.

The chain has TRBV19 and TRBJ1-2; TRBD1 matches at 7 bases. V trimming: 9 bases; J trimming: 8 bases; junction bases outside the gene matches: 3. CDR3 length: 10 amino acids. Germline CDR1 is LNHDA and CDR2 is SQIVND (reference sequence). The CDR3 loop is CASRDSGYTF. CDR3 DNA sequence: TGTGCCAGCAGGGACAGCGGCTACACCTTC.

The chain recombines TRBV9 with TRBJ2-5, with D possibly being TRBD2 (7 bases). The V gene's germline CDR1 is SGDLS and CDR2 YYNGEE. This CDR3 region has 13 residues. Between the trimmed V and J ends, which lost 7 bases and 5 bases, there was a span of 15 bases. CDR3 sequence reads: CASGRGSAETQYF. The CDR3 DNA reads TGTGCCAGCGGGAGGGGGTCGGCGGAGACCCAGTACTTC.

This clone showed up just once. The V call is TRBV27, the J call TRBJ2-5; TRBD2 might be the D (5 bases). Germline CDR1 is MNHEY and CDR2 is SMNVEV (reference sequence). The CDR3 extends over 12 amino acids. V lost 5 bases, J lost 7 bases, and 11 bases lay in between. The CDR3 DNA reads TGTGCCAGCAGTCGAGACCGGGGGACCCAGTACTTC. This gives the protein CASSRDRGTQYF.

The J gene is TRBJ1-2, the V gene TRBV13, with TRBD1 matching 10 bases. The CDR3 has 14 residues. Germline V gene lookup returns CDR1 PRHDT and CDR2 FYEKMQ (reference sequence). The V gene end was trimmed by 4 bases and the J gene end by 2 bases; junction bases not matched to a gene: 1. CDR3 sequence: CASSSDRGNYGYTF. The CDR3 DNA reads TGTGCCAGCAGCTCGGACAGGGGGAACTATGGCTACACCTTC.

The V gene is TRBV13, the J gene TRBJ2-5, with D maybe TRBD1 (6 bases). Germline V gene lookup returns CDR1 PRHDT and CDR2 FYEKMQ (reference sequence). With 4 bases removed from V and 2 bases from J, the gap between germline ends came to 11 bases. This CDR3 contains 14 residues. The CDR3 region is CASSSGTQQETQYF. DNA for the CDR3: TGTGCCAGCAGCTCCGGGACACAGCAAGAGACCCAGTACTTC.

The chain combines TRBV4-1 with TRBJ2-2, with D unresolved. V lost 3 bases and J lost 0, with 8 bases in between. The CDR3 runs 15 residues. Per germline, CDR1 MGHRA and CDR2 YSYEKL. The CDR3 loop is CASSQPTANTGELFF. DNA for the CDR3: TGCGCCAGCAGCCAGCCCACAGCGAACACCGGGGAGCTGTTTTTT.

CDR3 residues: CASSFAARAQYF. DNA of the CDR3: TGTGCCAGCAGTTTTGCGGCTCGTGCGCAGTATTTT. This chain links TRBV28 with TRBJ2-3, with no clear D. The CDR3 runs to 12 residues. Trimming left V 3 bases short and J 10 bases short, with 11 bases between. CDR1 is MDHEN, CDR2 SYDVKM, per germline.

The rearrangement uses TRBV4-3 and TRBJ1-1; D is perhaps TRBD1 (6 bases). Deletions cut 0 bases from V and 4 bases from J, with 18 bases between. Germline CDR1 and CDR2: LGHNA and YSLEER. The length of the CDR3 is 17 residues. This chain's CDR3 is CASSQDQAGESGTEAFF. For the CDR3, the DNA is TGCGCCAGCAGCCAAGATCAGGCAGGGGAATCGGGCACTGAAGCTTTCTTT.

The chain links TRBV29-1 to TRBJ1-1; 7 bases match TRBD1. The CDR3 sequence is 14 residues long. V gave up 5 bases and J gave up 4 bases; unmatched junction bases: 10. CDR1 is SQVTM, CDR2 ANQGSEA, per germline. In nucleotides, the CDR3 is TGCAGCGTTACAATACAGGGGAGAGGCACTGAAGCTTTCTTT. Its protein product is CSVTIQGRGTEAFF.

The sample holds one count of this clone. V is TRBV6-1 and J is TRBJ1-5; a weak D match, TRBD1 (5 bases). CDR1 MNHNS and CDR2 SASEGT come from the germline V gene. The V gene lost 0 bases and the J gene lost 2 bases, with 11 bases spanning the gap. This CDR3 is 16 amino acids long. As DNA, the CDR3 is TGTGCCAGCAGTGAAGCTATTCAGGGCGGCAATCAGCCCCAGCATTTT. Protein product: CASSEAIQGGNQPQHF.

This chain uses TRBV5-1 with TRBJ1-2, with D unresolved. Per germline, CDR1 SGHRS and CDR2 YFSETQ. This CDR3 is built from 13 residues. Trimming shortened V by 7 bases and J by 4 bases, and 14 bases separated the two germline ends. CDR3 sequence: CASGADGGYGYTF. The CDR3 DNA sequence: TGCGCCAGCGGTGCCGACGGAGGCTATGGCTACACCTTC.

The V call is TRBV5-1, the J call TRBJ1-2; D is unclear. Trimming stripped 4 bases from V and 0 bases from J, with 13 bases between. Per germline, CDR1 SGHRS and CDR2 YFSETQ. CDR3 length: 15 amino acids. Written as DNA, the CDR3 is TGCGCCAGCAGCGTAGAGGGATCCCCTAACTATGGCTACACCTTC. Its protein is CASSVEGSPNYGYTF.

The V call is TRBV2, the J call TRBJ2-3; a weak D match, TRBD2 (5 bases). V lost 8 bases to trimming and J lost 3 bases, with 9 bases between them. Germline CDR1 is SNHLY and CDR2 is FYNNEI. CDR3 size: 12 residues. CDR3 sequence: CASDGLTDTQYF. CDR3 coding DNA: TGTGCCAGCGACGGACTTACAGATACGCAGTATTTT.

CDR3 sequence reads: CATSRDTGRNTEAFF. CDR3 DNA sequence: TGTGCCACCAGCAGAGACACAGGGAGGAACACTGAAGCTTTCTTT. The chain joins TRBV15 to TRBJ1-1, with D possibly matching TRBD1 (6 bases). CDR1 is LNHNV and CDR2 is YYDKDF in the germline V gene (reference sequence). V was cut by 0 bases and J by 1 base, with 9 bases left in between. CDR3 length: 15 residues.

The gene calls are TRBV27 and TRBJ2-7, with 8 bases identical to TRBD1. V shed 3 bases, J shed 3 bases, and the junction held 7 bases outside the gene matches. There are 15 residues in the CDR3. Germline-derived CDR1 and CDR2 are MNHEY and SMNVEV (reference sequence). The CDR3 bases are TGTGCCAGCAGTTTGAAGGGACAGGCGATCTACGAGCAGTACTTC. Protein: CASSLKGQAIYEQYF.